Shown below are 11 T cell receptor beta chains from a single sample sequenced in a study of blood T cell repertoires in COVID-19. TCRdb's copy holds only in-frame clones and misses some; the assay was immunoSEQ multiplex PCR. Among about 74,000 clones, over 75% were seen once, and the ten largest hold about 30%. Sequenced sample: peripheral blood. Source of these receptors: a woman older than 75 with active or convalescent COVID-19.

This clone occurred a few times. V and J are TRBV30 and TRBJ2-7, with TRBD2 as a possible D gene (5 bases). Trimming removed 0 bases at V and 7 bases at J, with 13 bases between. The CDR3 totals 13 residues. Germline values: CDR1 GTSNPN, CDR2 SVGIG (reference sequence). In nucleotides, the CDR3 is TGTGCCTGGAGTGTAACCGCCGGGGTGGAGCAGTACTTC. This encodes CAWSVTAGVEQYF.

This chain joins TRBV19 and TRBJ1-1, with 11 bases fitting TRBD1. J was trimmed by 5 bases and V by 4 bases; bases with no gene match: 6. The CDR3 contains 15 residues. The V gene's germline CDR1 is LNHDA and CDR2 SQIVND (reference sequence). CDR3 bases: TGTGCCAGTAGTACCCAAGGGACAGGGGGGACTGAAGCTTTCTTT. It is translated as CASSTQGTGGTEAFF.

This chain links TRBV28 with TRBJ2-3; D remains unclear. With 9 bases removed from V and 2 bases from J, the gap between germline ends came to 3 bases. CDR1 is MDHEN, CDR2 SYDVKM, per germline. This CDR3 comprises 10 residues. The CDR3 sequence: CASNTDTQYF. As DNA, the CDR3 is TGTGCCAGTAACACAGATACGCAGTATTTT.

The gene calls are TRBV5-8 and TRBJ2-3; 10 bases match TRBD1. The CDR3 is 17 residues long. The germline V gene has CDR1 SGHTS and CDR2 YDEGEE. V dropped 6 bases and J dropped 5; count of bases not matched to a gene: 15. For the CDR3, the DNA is TGTGCCAGCATAGACTTGCCTGGGACAGGGGCTATAGATACGCAGTATTTT. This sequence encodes CASIDLPGTGAIDTQYF. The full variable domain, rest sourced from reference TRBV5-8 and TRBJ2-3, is EAGVTQSPTHLIKTRGQQATLRCSPISGHTSVYWYQQALGLGLQFLLWYDEGEERNRGNFPPRFSGRQFPNYSSELNVNALELEDSALYLCASIDLPGTGAIDTQYFGPGTRLTVL.

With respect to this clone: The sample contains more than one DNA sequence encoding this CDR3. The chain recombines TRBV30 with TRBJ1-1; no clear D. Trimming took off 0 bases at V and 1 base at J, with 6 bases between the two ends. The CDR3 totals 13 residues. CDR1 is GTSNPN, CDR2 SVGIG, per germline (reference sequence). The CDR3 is CAWSVGRNTEAFF. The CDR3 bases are TGTGCCTGGAGTGTGGGGAGGAACACTGAAGCTTTCTTT. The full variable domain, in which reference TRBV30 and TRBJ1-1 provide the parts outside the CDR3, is SQTIHQWPATLVQPVGSPLSLECTVEGTSNPNLYWYRQAAGRGLQLLFYSVGIGQISSEVPQNLSASRPQDRQFILSSKKLLLSDSGFYLCAWSVGRNTEAFFGQGTRLTVV.

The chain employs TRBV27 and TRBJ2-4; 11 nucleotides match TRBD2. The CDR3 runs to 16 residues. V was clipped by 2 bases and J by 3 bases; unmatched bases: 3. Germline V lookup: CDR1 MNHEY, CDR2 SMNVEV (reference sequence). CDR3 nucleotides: TGTGCCAGCAGTTTACAACTAGCGGGGGTCAAAAACATTCAGTACTTC. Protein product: CASSLQLAGVKNIQYF.

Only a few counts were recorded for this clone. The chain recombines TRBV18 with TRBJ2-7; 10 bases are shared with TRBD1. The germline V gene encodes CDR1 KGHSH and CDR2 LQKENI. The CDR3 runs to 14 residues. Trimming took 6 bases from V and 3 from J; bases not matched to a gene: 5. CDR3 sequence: CASSTGTGDYEQYF. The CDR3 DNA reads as TGTGCCAGCTCGACCGGGACAGGGGACTACGAGCAGTACTTC.

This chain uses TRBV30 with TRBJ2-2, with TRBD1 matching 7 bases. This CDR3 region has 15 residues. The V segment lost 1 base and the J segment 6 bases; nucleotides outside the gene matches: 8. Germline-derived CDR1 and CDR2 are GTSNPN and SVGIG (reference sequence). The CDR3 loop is CAWSAPRQGSGELFF. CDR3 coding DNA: TGTGCCTGGAGTGCCCCCCGACAGGGATCCGGGGAGCTGTTTTTT.

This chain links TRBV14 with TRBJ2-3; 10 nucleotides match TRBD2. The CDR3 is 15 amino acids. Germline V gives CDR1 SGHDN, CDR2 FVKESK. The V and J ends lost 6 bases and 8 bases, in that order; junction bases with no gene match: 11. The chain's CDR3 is CASRLSGGAQGTQYF. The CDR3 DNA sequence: TGTGCCAGCAGGTTGAGCGGGGGGGCCCAAGGTACGCAGTATTTT.

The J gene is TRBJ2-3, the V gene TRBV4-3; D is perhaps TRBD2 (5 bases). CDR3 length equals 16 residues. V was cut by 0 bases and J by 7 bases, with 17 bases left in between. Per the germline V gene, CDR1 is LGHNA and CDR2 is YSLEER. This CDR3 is CASSQDLEVRSYTQYF. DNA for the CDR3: TGCGCCAGCAGCCAAGATTTGGAGGTTCGGTCATATACGCAGTATTTT.

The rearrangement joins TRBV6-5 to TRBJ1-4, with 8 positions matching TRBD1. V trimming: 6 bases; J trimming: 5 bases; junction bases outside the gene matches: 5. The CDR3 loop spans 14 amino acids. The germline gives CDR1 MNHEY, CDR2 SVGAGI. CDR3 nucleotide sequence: TGTGCCAGCAGCTGGGACAGGCAGAATGAAAAACTGTTTTTT. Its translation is CASSWDRQNEKLFF.